The sequence of this T cell receptor beta chain was determined in a study of blood T cell repertoires in COVID-19. Study details: There were acute and convalescent COVID-19 samples, and they came from the United States, Italy and Spain. Sample material is recorded as cDNA or gDNA derived from T cells, B-cell-depleted T cells, or PBMCs.

Living in under 30 US areas, the participants were between roughly 18 and 89 years of age. The data were produced by immunoSEQ multiplex PCR, yet TCRdb's version contains in-frame clones alone and is incomplete. Among roughly 160,000 clones listed, roughly 80% were seen once. This sequence was found in a woman aged 55-69 years who had recovered from COVID-19. The sequenced material came from PBMCs or T cells enriched from blood (not recorded which).

The DNA for the CDR3 is TGTGCCACTGCGGGACAGGGAGTCCGAGATACGCAGTATTTT. It translates to CATAGQGVRDTQYF. This rearrangement joins TRBV15 to TRBJ2-3; 9 nucleotides match TRBD1. V trimming: 9 bases; J trimming: 5 bases; junction bases outside the gene matches: 9. There are 14 residues in the CDR3. CDR1 and CDR2 from the germline V gene are LNHNV and YYDKDF (reference sequence).